The rows below give T cell receptor beta chains drawn from one sample of a study of blood T cell repertoires in COVID-19. TCRdb's table, derived via immunoSEQ multiplex PCR, lists solely in-frame clones and lacks some. This sample yields fewer than 250,000 clones, of which 84% are seen a single time; 3.5% to 4.5% belongs to the top ten. Sequencing was carried out using peripheral blood. These receptor sequences come from a man in his fifties or sixties with acute or convalescent COVID-19. The CDR3 runs from the conserved cysteine through the conserved F or W. The D gene is left open where the match is weak. The listing skips clone size in some rows; elsewhere it reads once, few, many or a size class.

NA,TRBJ2-7,TRBD1,TRBV6-5,CASSLTGGAYYEQYF,TGTGCCAGCAGCCTGACAGGGGGCGCGTATTACGAGCAGTACTTC
NA,TRBJ1-1,NA,TRBV27,CASSLYSRNTEAFF,TGTGCCAGCAGTTTATACTCCCGGAACACTGAAGCTTTCTTT
NA,TRBJ2-1,TRBD2,TRBV4-2,CASSQVSSGAGEQFF,TGTGCCAGCAGCCAAGTGTCTAGCGGGGCCGGTGAGCAGTTCTTC
NA,TRBJ2-1,NA,TRBV7-6,CASSLHLAPEQFF,TGTGCCAGCAGCTTACACTTAGCGCCTGAGCAGTTCTTC
few,TRBJ2-1,NA,TRBV10-3,CAISGERAGLRNEQFF,TGTGCCATCAGTGGGGAGCGGGCCGGACTTCGCAATGAGCAGTTCTTC
NA,TRBJ1-1,NA,TRBV20-1,CSASGGIEAFF,TGCAGTGCTAGTGGCGGGATTGAAGCTTTCTTT
NA,TRBJ2-1,TRBD2,TRBV14,CASSPGLAGGPGQFF,TGTGCCAGCAGCCCCGGACTAGCGGGAGGGCCCGGGCAGTTCTTC
NA,TRBJ1-4,NA,TRBV9,CASSVVFRLQAPNEKLFF,TGTGCCAGCAGCGTAGTTTTTCGGTTGCAGGCTCCTAATGAAAAACTGTTTTTT
few,TRBJ2-7,NA,TRBV7-3,CASSFFPRSVQYF,TGTGCCAGCAGCTTTTTCCCGCGATCCGTTCAGTACTTC
NA,TRBJ2-3,TRBD2,TRBV4-1,CASSQATSAGTDTQYF,TGCGCCAGCAGCCAAGCAACTAGCGCGGGCACAGATACGCAGTATTTT
once,TRBJ2-7,TRBD2,TRBV20-1,CSASGREVYEQYF,TGCAGTGCTAGTGGGAGGGAGGTATACGAGCAGTACTTC
NA,TRBJ2-7,TRBD2,TRBV20-1,CSASPLTSGKIKSYEQYF,TGCAGTGCTAGTCCTCTGACTAGCGGCAAAATAAAGTCCTACGAGCAGTACTTC
NA,TRBJ1-5,NA,TRBV2,CASSARGSGNQPQHF,TGTGCCAGCAGTGCTCGGGGATCGGGCAATCAGCCCCAGCATTTT
NA,TRBJ2-1,TRBD2,TRBV9,CASSVEASGSGSYNEQFF,TGTGCCAGCAGCGTAGAAGCTAGCGGGAGTGGATCCTACAATGAGCAGTTCTTC
NA,TRBJ1-2,NA,TRBV12-3/TRBV12-4,CASSYSHYGYTF,TGTGCCAGCAGTTACAGCCACTATGGCTACACCTTC
NA,TRBJ2-7,NA,TRBV5-1,CASSFSGATYEQYF,TGCGCCAGCTCCTTTAGCGGAGCCACCTACGAGCAGTACTTC
few,TRBJ1-5,TRBD1,TRBV4-1,CASSQDLTGSQPQHF,TGCGCCAGCAGCCAAGATCTGACAGGGTCTCAGCCCCAGCATTTT
once,TRBJ2-7,NA,TRBV7-3,CASSPYRGRDPYEQYF,TGTGCCAGCAGCCCTTATAGGGGCAGGGATCCCTACGAGCAGTACTTC
NA,TRBJ2-3,NA,TRBV5-1,CASSFRPRTDTQYF,TGCGCCAGCAGCTTCCGGCCTAGGACAGATACGCAGTATTTT
NA,TRBJ2-7,TRBD1,TRBV3-1/TRBV3-2,CASSATGQGYEQYF,TGTGCCAGCAGCGCCACAGGACAGGGCTACGAGCAGTACTTC
once,TRBJ1-6,NA,TRBV6-5,CASRRRGSYNSPLHF,TGTGCCAGCAGGAGACGGGGCTCCTATAATTCACCCCTCCACTTT
NA,TRBJ2-7,TRBD1,TRBV29-1,CSVVDRTGGEQYF,TGCAGCGTCGTAGATCGGACAGGGGGCGAGCAGTACTTC
NA,TRBJ2-1,TRBD2,TRBV19,CACEAGTSGYEQFF,TGTGCCTGCGAGGCCGGGACTAGCGGCTATGAGCAGTTCTTC
once,TRBJ1-2,TRBD1,TRBV6-5,CASISHHRGGYGYTF,TGTGCCAGCATTAGCCACCACAGGGGAGGCTATGGCTACACCTTC
NA,TRBJ2-2,NA,TRBV25-1,CASSDFSGANTGELFF,TGTGCCAGCAGTGACTTCTCGGGGGCGAACACCGGGGAGCTGTTTTTT
once,TRBJ2-7,TRBD2,TRBV6-5,CASSQKPGLPEQYF,TGTGCCAGCAGTCAGAAACCGGGACTACCCGAGCAGTACTTC
NA,TRBJ2-7,NA,TRBV3-1/TRBV3-2,CASSPRDLSYEQYF,TGTGCCAGCAGCCCCCGGGACTTGTCCTACGAGCAGTACTTC
NA,TRBJ1-4,NA,TRBV24-1,CATQATGGDEKLFF,TGTGCCACCCAAGCGACAGGAGGCGATGAAAAACTGTTTTTT
NA,TRBJ2-7,TRBD1,TRBV11-2,CASSLGTGGYEQYF,TGTGCCAGCAGCTTAGGTACAGGGGGCTACGAGCAGTACTTC
NA,TRBJ1-4,TRBD1,TRBV7-9,CASSSPDRAFEKLFF,TGTGCCAGCAGCTCCCCCGACAGGGCTTTCGAAAAACTGTTTTTT
NA,TRBJ2-1,NA,TRBV28,CASGAGQNNEQFF,TGTGCCAGCGGGGCGGGGCAGAACAATGAGCAGTTCTTC
NA,TRBJ2-5,TRBD2,TRBV19,CASSLAGRETQYF,TGTGCCAGTAGTTTAGCGGGGAGGGAGACCCAGTACTTC
NA,TRBJ2-1,TRBD2,TRBV11-3,CASSLGALALYNEQFF,TGTGCCAGCAGCTTAGGAGCACTAGCGCTATACAATGAGCAGTTCTTC
few,TRBJ2-7,NA,TRBV11-2,CASSQVRRAYEQYF,TGTGCCAGCAGCCAAGTTCGACGGGCCTACGAGCAGTACTTC
few,TRBJ2-2,TRBD2,TRBV6-2/TRBV6-3,CASSPTSGNRELFF,TGTGCCAGCAGCCCGACTAGCGGGAACCGGGAGCTGTTTTTT
NA,TRBJ1-5,NA,TRBV2,CASSEAPSYQPQHF,TGTGCCAGCAGTGAAGCGCCCAGTTATCAGCCCCAGCATTTT
NA,TRBJ1-4,TRBD1,TRBV4-2,CASSQDRGRLHEKLFF,TGTGCCAGCAGCCAAGACAGGGGGCGATTGCATGAAAAACTGTTTTTT
NA,TRBJ2-1,NA,TRBV7-3,CASGTGYRDEQFF,TGTGCCAGCGGAACAGGGTACAGGGATGAGCAGTTCTTC
NA,TRBJ2-1,TRBD2,TRBV10-3,CAISAGLADYNEQFF,TGTGCCATCAGTGCGGGACTAGCGGACTACAATGAGCAGTTCTTC
NA,TRBJ2-7,TRBD1,TRBV6-5,CASRGTGDYEQYF,TGTGCCAGCAGAGGGACAGGGGACTACGAGCAGTACTTC
NA,TRBJ1-4,NA,TRBV15,CATSRAAGFYEKLFF,TGTGCCACCAGCAGAGCCGCGGGATTTTATGAAAAACTGTTTTTT
NA,TRBJ2-7,TRBD1,TRBV25-1,CASSESPTGDDEQYF,TGTGCCAGCAGTGAATCCCCGACAGGGGATGACGAGCAGTACTTC
NA,TRBJ2-1,TRBD2,TRBV5-1,CASSYGAGGPTEQFF,TGCGCCAGCAGCTATGGCGCGGGAGGCCCCACTGAGCAGTTCTTC
NA,TRBJ2-7,TRBD1,TRBV25-1,CASTQGAREQYF,TGTGCCAGCACCCAGGGGGCGAGGGAGCAGTACTTC
NA,TRBJ1-5,TRBD1,TRBV5-1,CASSSTGNQPQHF,TGCGCCAGCAGCTCGACAGGGAATCAGCCCCAGCATTTT
NA,TRBJ1-2,NA,TRBV6-6,CASSYSQGGGYTF,TGTGCCAGCAGTTACTCTCAGGGCGGCGGCTACACCTTC
NA,TRBJ2-2,NA,TRBV6-5,CASSYWRDTGELFF,TGTGCCAGCAGTTACTGGCGGGACACCGGGGAGCTGTTTTTT
NA,TRBJ1-2,TRBD1,TRBV18,CASSLQGTGGQDGYTF,TGTGCCAGCTCCCTACAGGGGACAGGGGGCCAGGATGGCTACACCTTC
NA,TRBJ2-5,NA,TRBV9,CASSVGNLGGTQYF,TGTGCCAGCAGCGTAGGGAACTTAGGAGGGACCCAGTACTTC
NA,TRBJ2-2,TRBD1,TRBV11-3,CASSRQGSTGELFF,TGTGCCAGCAGCCGACAGGGGTCGACCGGGGAGCTGTTTTTT
NA,TRBJ2-3,TRBD2,TRBV7-9,CASSLATSGVTDTQYF,TGTGCCAGCAGCTTAGCGACTAGCGGGGTAACAGATACGCAGTATTTT
NA,TRBJ2-7,NA,TRBV27,CASSLSVGNWRYEQYF,TGTGCCAGCAGTTTATCCGTCGGGAATTGGCGTTACGAGCAGTACTTC
NA,TRBJ2-7,TRBD2,TRBV3-1/TRBV3-2,CASSLSGLAEYEQYF,TGTGCCAGCAGCCTCTCCGGACTAGCGGAATACGAGCAGTACTTC
NA,TRBJ2-3,TRBD2,TRBV19,CASSSWTSGVDTQYF,TGTGCCAGTAGTTCCTGGACTAGCGGTGTAGATACGCAGTATTTT